This T cell receptor (beta chain) was obtained from a study of T cell responses to AZD1222 COVID-19 vaccine. TCRdb keeps only in-frame clones here, not all; method: immunoSEQ multiplex PCR. The profile shows 200,000 or so clones, roughly 92% of them singletons. The CDR3 is 13 amino acids. Sequenced material: peripheral blood, taken on day 0 of AZD1222 vaccination. This receptor was taken from an adult in good health. The chain combines TRBV21-1 with TRBJ2-1; the D segment call TRBD1 is taken from the table without a DNA check. TRBV21-1 is described as a pseudogene. The CDR3 DNA sequence: TGTGCCAGCAGCACACAGGGTGGAAATGAGCAGTTCTTC. Its protein is CASSTQGGNEQFF.